The rows below give T cell receptor beta chains drawn from one sample of a study of OX40 agonist ivuxolimab in advanced cancers. Clones were read by immunoSEQ multiplex PCR, and TCRdb kept only the in-frame ones, dropping some. The sample includes more than 75,000 clones, less than 90% of them seen just once. This material consisted of CD4+ or CD8+ T cells sorted from blood, taken in a trial of the OX40 agonist ivuxolimab. The receptors shown here come from an adult with an advanced solid tumor such as melanoma, head and neck, liver or kidney cancer. The CDR3 runs from the conserved cysteine through the conserved F or W. Fields, in order: D gene, V gene, clone size, J gene, CDR3 protein, CDR3 DNA. D genes are given only for firm matches. The size of a clone is reported for some rows only, either as once, few or many, or as a class for expanded clones.

D gene: .; V gene: TRBV5-1; clone size: .; J gene: TRBJ1-3; CDR3 protein: CASSIGQSSGNTIYF; CDR3 DNA: TGCGCCAGCAGCATCGGACAGTCCTCTGGAAACACCATATATTTT
D gene: .; V gene: TRBV11-1; clone size: few; J gene: TRBJ2-1; CDR3 protein: CASSVEYEQFF; CDR3 DNA: TGTGCCAGCAGCGTCGAGTATGAGCAGTTCTTC
D gene: .; V gene: TRBV2; clone size: few; J gene: TRBJ2-7; CDR3 protein: CASREGPREQYF; CDR3 DNA: TGTGCCAGCAGGGAAGGGCCACGGGAGCAGTACTTC
D gene: TRBD1; V gene: TRBV19; clone size: .; J gene: TRBJ2-4; CDR3 protein: CASSGLTGAKNIQYF; CDR3 DNA: TGTGCCAGTAGTGGGCTGACAGGGGCCAAAAACATTCAGTACTTC
D gene: .; V gene: TRBV29-1; clone size: .; J gene: TRBJ2-2; CDR3 protein: CSVGGQSLGTGELFF; CDR3 DNA: TGCAGCGTTGGTGGACAGTCTCTAGGGACCGGGGAGCTGTTTTTT
D gene: TRBD1; V gene: TRBV28; clone size: .; J gene: TRBJ1-1; CDR3 protein: CASSPLGQGRTGAFF; CDR3 DNA: TGTGCCAGCAGCCCCCTGGGACAGGGTAGGACTGGAGCTTTCTTT
D gene: .; V gene: TRBV6-5; clone size: .; J gene: TRBJ1-1; CDR3 protein: CASSYNRENTEAFF; CDR3 DNA: TGTGCCAGCAGTTACAACAGGGAGAACACTGAAGCTTTCTTT
D gene: TRBD1; V gene: TRBV7-2; clone size: .; J gene: TRBJ1-2; CDR3 protein: CASSYGTGDGYTF; CDR3 DNA: TGTGCCAGCAGCTACGGGACAGGTGATGGCTACACCTTC
D gene: .; V gene: TRBV4-2; clone size: medium-sized; J gene: TRBJ2-5; CDR3 protein: CASSQDSVTQETQYF; CDR3 DNA: TGTGCCAGCAGCCAAGATTCAGTCACTCAAGAGACCCAGTACTTC
D gene: TRBD1; V gene: TRBV10-3; clone size: .; J gene: TRBJ2-3; CDR3 protein: CAAKGASKDTQYF; CDR3 DNA: TGTGCCGCGAAGGGGGCCTCCAAAGATACGCAGTATTTT
D gene: .; V gene: TRBV10-1; clone size: .; J gene: TRBJ1-3; CDR3 protein: CASTWKDSGTNILFGNTIYF; CDR3 DNA: TGCGCCAGCACGTGGAAAGACTCAGGGACAAATATTTTGTTCGGAAACACCATATATTTT
D gene: .; V gene: TRBV7-3; clone size: .; J gene: TRBJ2-3; CDR3 protein: CASSLGRDTQYF; CDR3 DNA: TGTGCCAGCAGCTTAGGTAGAGATACGCAGTATTTT
D gene: TRBD1; V gene: TRBV7-9; clone size: .; J gene: TRBJ2-3; CDR3 protein: CASSLLQGAGTDTQYF; CDR3 DNA: TGTGCCAGCAGCTTACTACAGGGGGCTGGGACAGATACGCAGTATTTT
D gene: TRBD1; V gene: TRBV27; clone size: .; J gene: TRBJ1-2; CDR3 protein: CASSLDRGAGYTF; CDR3 DNA: TGTGCCAGCAGTTTGGACAGGGGAGCTGGCTACACCTTC
D gene: TRBD1; V gene: TRBV5-1; clone size: .; J gene: TRBJ1-2; CDR3 protein: CASSAYPTGLNYGYTF; CDR3 DNA: TGCGCCAGCAGCGCTTACCCGACAGGGTTAAACTATGGCTACACCTTC
D gene: .; V gene: TRBV10-1; clone size: once; J gene: TRBJ2-2; CDR3 protein: CASSESIDVGELFF; CDR3 DNA: TGCGCCAGCAGTGAGTCGATCGACGTCGGGGAGCTGTTTTTT
D gene: .; V gene: TRBV2; clone size: .; J gene: TRBJ2-3; CDR3 protein: CASSDWGSSTQYF; CDR3 DNA: TGTGCCAGCAGTGATTGGGGGTCAAGTACGCAGTATTTT
D gene: .; V gene: TRBV5-6; clone size: .; J gene: TRBJ2-3; CDR3 protein: CASSLVRTGRVVDTQYF; CDR3 DNA: TGTGCCAGCAGCTTGGTACGAACGGGAAGGGTAGTGGATACGCAGTATTTT
D gene: .; V gene: TRBV19; clone size: .; J gene: TRBJ2-2; CDR3 protein: CASSMAYGRNTGELFF; CDR3 DNA: TGTGCCAGTAGTATGGCGTATGGGAGGAACACCGGGGAGCTGTTTTTT
D gene: .; V gene: TRBV28; clone size: once; J gene: TRBJ2-1; CDR3 protein: CASSLSAVTGYNEQFF; CDR3 DNA: TGTGCCAGCAGTTTATCGGCCGTGACAGGCTACAATGAGCAGTTCTTC
D gene: .; V gene: TRBV19; clone size: .; J gene: TRBJ1-4; CDR3 protein: CASSMEQAINEKLFF; CDR3 DNA: TGTGCCAGTAGTATGGAACAGGCGATTAATGAAAAACTGTTTTTT
D gene: TRBD1; V gene: TRBV18; clone size: .; J gene: TRBJ1-2; CDR3 protein: CASSPEVQGRSYGYTF; CDR3 DNA: TGTGCCAGCTCACCTGAGGTACAGGGGAGAAGCTATGGCTACACCTTC
D gene: .; V gene: TRBV27; clone size: .; J gene: TRBJ2-1; CDR3 protein: CASSLFPLPYSNEQFF; CDR3 DNA: TGTGCCAGCAGTTTATTTCCCCTCCCTTACAGCAATGAGCAGTTCTTC
D gene: .; V gene: TRBV12-5; clone size: .; J gene: TRBJ1-1; CDR3 protein: CASGLEVSRQTEAFF; CDR3 DNA: TGTGCTAGTGGTTTGGAAGTTTCTCGGCAGACTGAAGCTTTCTTT
D gene: .; V gene: TRBV7-9; clone size: few; J gene: TRBJ1-2; CDR3 protein: CASSLAGNDGYTF; CDR3 DNA: TGTGCCAGCAGCTTAGCAGGGAATGATGGCTACACCTTC
D gene: .; V gene: TRBV6-5; clone size: .; J gene: TRBJ1-2; CDR3 protein: CASSYMGLGIEGYTF; CDR3 DNA: TGTGCCAGCAGTTACATGGGGCTCGGCATTGAGGGCTACACCTTC
D gene: .; V gene: TRBV7-6; clone size: .; J gene: TRBJ2-3; CDR3 protein: CASSLNPGTSTDTQYF; CDR3 DNA: TGTGCCAGCAGCTTAAATCCGGGAACTAGCACAGATACGCAGTATTTT
D gene: .; V gene: TRBV6-5; clone size: .; J gene: TRBJ1-5; CDR3 protein: CASRRQNQPQHF; CDR3 DNA: TGTGCCAGCAGACGCCAAAATCAGCCCCAGCATTTT
D gene: .; V gene: TRBV14; clone size: .; J gene: TRBJ1-1; CDR3 protein: CASSQARAGEAFF; CDR3 DNA: TGTGCCAGCAGCCAAGCACGAGCGGGTGAAGCTTTCTTT
D gene: .; V gene: TRBV7-6; clone size: .; J gene: TRBJ1-5; CDR3 protein: CASSPQPGGNGPQPQHF; CDR3 DNA: TGTGCCAGCAGCCCACAACCTGGAGGGAATGGGCCACAGCCCCAGCATTTT
D gene: TRBD1; V gene: TRBV5-6; clone size: .; J gene: TRBJ1-2; CDR3 protein: CASSYPRGTGGYGYTF; CDR3 DNA: TGTGCCAGCAGCTACCCCCGCGGGACAGGGGGTTATGGCTACACCTTC
D gene: TRBD2; V gene: TRBV7-2; clone size: .; J gene: TRBJ2-1; CDR3 protein: CASGAPSRAGDNEQFF; CDR3 DNA: TGTGCCAGCGGGGCCCCCTCGCGAGCGGGGGACAATGAGCAGTTCTTC
D gene: .; V gene: TRBV7-6; clone size: .; J gene: TRBJ2-5; CDR3 protein: CASSLAQRETQYF; CDR3 DNA: TGTGCCAGCAGCTTAGCGCAGCGGGAGACCCAGTACTTC
D gene: .; V gene: TRBV7-3; clone size: .; J gene: TRBJ2-7; CDR3 protein: CASRGAAGPLYF; CDR3 DNA: TGTGCCAGCAGGGGGGCCGCAGGGCCCCTGTACTTC
D gene: TRBD1; V gene: TRBV27; clone size: .; J gene: TRBJ2-3; CDR3 protein: CASSPVGQGKTDTQYF; CDR3 DNA: TGTGCCAGCAGTCCGGTGGGACAGGGGAAAACAGATACGCAGTATTTT
D gene: .; V gene: TRBV7-9; clone size: .; J gene: TRBJ2-5; CDR3 protein: CASSLGQDQETQYF; CDR3 DNA: TGTGCCAGCAGCTTGGGGCAGGATCAAGAGACCCAGTACTTC
D gene: .; V gene: TRBV19; clone size: .; J gene: TRBJ1-5; CDR3 protein: CASTRTLSNQPQHF; CDR3 DNA: TGTGCCAGTACTCGGACCCTTAGCAATCAGCCCCAGCATTTT
D gene: TRBD1; V gene: TRBV7-9; clone size: .; J gene: TRBJ1-4; CDR3 protein: CASSLQGAGEKLFF; CDR3 DNA: TGTGCCAGCAGCCTTCAGGGGGCTGGGGAAAAACTGTTTTTT
D gene: .; V gene: TRBV11-2; clone size: .; J gene: TRBJ2-7; CDR3 protein: CASSLHLGEQYF; CDR3 DNA: TGTGCCAGCAGCTTACATCTTGGCGAGCAGTACTTC
D gene: TRBD2; V gene: TRBV10-2; clone size: once; J gene: TRBJ2-3; CDR3 protein: CASSDYPTSGYTDTQYF; CDR3 DNA: TGCGCCAGCAGTGACTACCCGACTAGCGGGTACACAGATACGCAGTATTTT